This T cell receptor beta chain was identified in a study of Graves' ophthalmopathy and Graves' hyperthyroidism. There are a few counts of this clonotype. A junction boundary mismatches the germline segment, possibly from a read error. This CDR3 has 14 amino acids. The germline V gene encodes CDR1 LNHNV and CDR2 YYDKDF (reference sequence). Scientists amplified the TCR beta CDR3 regions from RNA transcripts. The library came from an HTBI-primed first-round RT-PCR and a second-round multiplex PCR. Using its own MiXCR run on the multiplex PCR reads, TCRdb lists one record per CDR3 protein. The repertoire holds around 660,000 distinct CDR3 sequences, with roughly 39% as singletons.

The chain has TRBV15 and TRBJ1-5, with D possibly being TRBD1 (5 bases). Source material: peripheral blood. This sequence was found in an adult man with Graves' ophthalmopathy. CDR3 in amino acids: CATSRGGTPMPRHF. CDR3 nucleotide sequence: TGTGCCACCAGCAGAGGGGGGACCCCAATGCCCCGGCATTTT.